This T cell receptor (delta chain) originates from a study of gamma-delta chains in newborns, infants, children. TCRdb reran clone calling via CATT on the reads. Here the sample spans several thousand delta-chain clones, about 10% being singletons. The J segment lost 3 bases and the V segment lost 0 bases, leaving 1 base of the junction unmatched. Germline V gives CDR1 GEAIGNYY, CDR2 EKD. The CDR3 is made up of 17 amino acids. This clone is deemed large (0.1 to 1%). At the DNA level, this CDR3 is encoded by other sequences in the same sample as well. The sample comprised blood. This receptor was taken from a child who was a newborn, infant or young child, either healthy, febrile or measles-vaccinated (not recorded which). The J gene is TRDJ3, the V gene TRDV2; 10 bases are a match to TRDD3. In DNA, the CDR3 is TGTGCCTGTGACACCGGGGGATACGGCTGGGACACCCGACAGATGTTTTTC. Its translation: CACDTGGYGWDTRQMFF.